Detailed here is one TCR beta chain. The antigen it recognizes is unknown. Per-base qualities were not stored, and no clone one base away is much larger. This specimen belongs to a study of OX40 agonist ivuxolimab in advanced cancers. With regard to the full study: The costimulatory receptor OX40 (CD134) was targeted by ivuxolimab, a fully human IgG2 agonistic monoclonal antibody. Intravenous ivuxolimab was administered to patients every 2 weeks at six dose levels: 0.01, 0.1, 0.3, 1.5, 3 and 10 mg/kg. Peripheral TCRbeta sequencing aimed to test whether ivuxolimab altered TCR sequence diversity and caused clonal T-cell expansion. Patients were allowed to have had prior anti-PD-1, anti-PD-L1 or anti-CTLA-4 therapy, and 40% of the dose-escalation patients had previously received checkpoint inhibitors. The dose-escalation cohort was around 83% male with a mean age of roughly 60 years, ranging from roughly 20 to 85. Of the 50 to 55 patients in dose escalation, about 20 had hepatocellular carcinoma, approximately 15 had melanoma, 9 had renal cell carcinoma and 9 had head and neck cancer. Partial responses were achieved by three dose-escalation patients, of whom one had hepatocellular carcinoma and two had cutaneous melanoma. The paper covers the monotherapy dose-escalation part of the phase I ivuxolimab trial, which included N of about 56 patients.

The paper as a whole reports these results and caveats: Low levels of normalized T-cell clonal expansion were also shown by some nonresponding patients. The antigen specificity of the clonally expanded peripheral T cells was not determined. At doses of 0.1 to 3.0 mg/kg, clonal expansion of both CD4+ and CD8+ T cells in blood was seen between baseline and week 6. On average, CD8+ T cells showed more expanded clones than CD4+ T cells after ivuxolimab. Partial responders in the 0.1-3.0 mg/kg groups had among the lowest normalized peripheral clonal expansion, especially among CD8+ T cells.

Genomic DNA was isolated from the sorted cells so that the TCRbeta CDR3 region could be sequenced. The immunoSEQ Assay was used to sequence the TCRbeta CDR3 regions. TCRdb limited this immuneACCESS table to in-frame rearrangements with V and J called. A share of clones is missing; checked studies link under half to unresolved V genes, and the rest is unexplained. Recorded for this sample are about 77,000 clones; about 89% of them occurred a single time. The biggest ten clones account for about 0.5% of the sample. Cut back by 1 base and 6 bases, the V and J ends lie 10 bases apart. The CDR3 contains 13 residues, cysteine and phenylalanine counted. Only the CDR3 DNA is retained, 39 bases long and in frame from the first base. According to the germline V gene (reference sequence), CDR1 reads GTSNPN and CDR2 reads SVGIG. Patients with autoimmune disease history or receiving systemic immunosuppression were excluded from the trial. Peripheral blood for TCR sequencing was collected from all dose cohorts at baseline, on cycle 4 day 1, and on cycle 7 day 1. Samples were obtained from an open-label, multicenter, first-in-human phase I dose-escalation trial of ivuxolimab. Adults with locally advanced or metastatic melanoma, renal cell, hepatocellular, or head and neck squamous cell carcinoma were enrolled in the trial. CD4+ and CD8+ T cells were sorted separately from peripheral blood before TCR sequencing.

The sequence came from an adult with an advanced solid tumor such as melanoma, head and neck, liver or kidney cancer. The material was CD4+ or CD8+ T cells sorted from blood, obtained in a trial of the OX40 agonist ivuxolimab. Recombination linked TRBV30 to TRBJ2-1; a weak D assignment points to TRBD2 (5 bases agree). The DNA sequence is given as TGTGCCTGGAGTGGGGGAGCGTCCAATGAGCAGTTCTTC. This encodes CAWSGGASNEQFF. The CDR3, completed at both ends by the reference TRBV30 and TRBJ2-1 genes, gives the full variable domain SQTIHQWPATLVQPVGSPLSLECTVEGTSNPNLYWYRQAAGRGLQLLFYSVGIGQISSEVPQNLSASRPQDRQFILSSKKLLLSDSGFYLCAWSGGASNEQFFGPGTRLTVL.